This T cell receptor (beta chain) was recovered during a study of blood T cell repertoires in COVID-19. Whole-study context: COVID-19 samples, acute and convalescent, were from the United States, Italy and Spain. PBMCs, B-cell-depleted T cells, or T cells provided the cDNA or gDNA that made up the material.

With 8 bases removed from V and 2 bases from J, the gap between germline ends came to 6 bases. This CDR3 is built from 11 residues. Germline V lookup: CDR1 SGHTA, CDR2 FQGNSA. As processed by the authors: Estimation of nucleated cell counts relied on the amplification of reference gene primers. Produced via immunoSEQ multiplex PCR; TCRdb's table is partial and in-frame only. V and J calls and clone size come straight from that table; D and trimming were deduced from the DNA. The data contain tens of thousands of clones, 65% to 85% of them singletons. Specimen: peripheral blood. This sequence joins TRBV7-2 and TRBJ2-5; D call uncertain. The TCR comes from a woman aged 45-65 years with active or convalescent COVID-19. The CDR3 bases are TGTGCCAGCCAGACTCAAGAGACCCAGTACTTC. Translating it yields CASQTQETQYF.